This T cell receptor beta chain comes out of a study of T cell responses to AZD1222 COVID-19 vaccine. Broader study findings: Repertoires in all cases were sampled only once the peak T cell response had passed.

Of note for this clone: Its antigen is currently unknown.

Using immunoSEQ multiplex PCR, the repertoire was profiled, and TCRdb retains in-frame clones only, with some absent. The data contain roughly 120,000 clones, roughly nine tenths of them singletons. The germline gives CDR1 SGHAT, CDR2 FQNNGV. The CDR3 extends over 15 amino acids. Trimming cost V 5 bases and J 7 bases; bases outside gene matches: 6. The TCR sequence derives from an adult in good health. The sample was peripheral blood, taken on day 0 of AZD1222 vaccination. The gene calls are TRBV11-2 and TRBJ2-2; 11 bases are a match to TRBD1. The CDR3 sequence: CASSLDRGRSGELFF. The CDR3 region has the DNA TGTGCCAGCAGCCTGGACAGGGGGCGAAGCGGGGAGCTGTTTTTT.